The 9 T cell receptor beta chains presented below share a single source sample, sequenced in a study of glioma-infiltrating T cells after dendritic cell vaccination. TCRdb's copy holds only in-frame clones and misses some; the assay was immunoSEQ multiplex PCR. Counted here are about 73,000 clones, around 79% occurring once; the ten biggest clones make up 2.1%. Material: blood, obtained before dendritic cell vaccination. The source is a human donor with glioblastoma.

The chain links TRBV6-1 to TRBJ2-7, with D perhaps TRBD1 (5 bases). Germline-derived CDR1 and CDR2 are MNHNS and SASEGT. Trimming stripped 6 bases from V and 1 base from J, with 10 bases between. CDR3 length: 13 residues. The CDR3 reads CASRPAGSYEQYV. The CDR3 DNA is TGTGCCAGCAGGCCGGCAGGGTCCTACGAGCAGTACGTC.

This chain links TRBV5-8 with TRBJ2-7; perhaps TRBD2 as D (5 bases). Germline V lookup: CDR1 SGHTS, CDR2 YDEGEE. V lost 4 bases and J lost 6, with 11 bases in between. The CDR3 runs to 12 residues. CDR3 region: CASSRRSAEQYV. DNA for the CDR3: TGTGCCAGCAGCCGGAGGTCCGCCGAGCAGTACGTC.

CDR3 DNA: TGTGCCAATAGCACGGGAGTCGCAGATACGCAGTATTTT. This codes for CANSTGVADTQYF. The chain links TRBV21-1 to TRBJ2-3; TRBD2 is the table's D call, not checked against the DNA. TRBV21-1 represents a pseudogene. The CDR3 contains 13 residues.

This CDR3 is CASSPQFGQGGTGELFF. The CDR3 bases are TGTGCCAGCAGCCCACAATTTGGACAGGGGGGGACCGGGGAGCTGTTTTTT. The gene calls are TRBV5-6 and TRBJ2-2; 10 bases fit TRBD1. With 4 bases clipped from V and 5 bases from J, the junction kept 11 bases outside the gene matches. The CDR3 sequence is 17 residues long. Germline V lookup: CDR1 SGHDT, CDR2 YYEEEE.

This chain joins TRBV7-9 and TRBJ2-1; a possible D gene is TRBD2 (5 bases). The V gene's germline CDR1 is SEHNR and CDR2 FQNEAQ (reference sequence). The CDR3 covers 13 residues. V lost 3 bases and J lost 9, with 12 bases in between. This CDR3 is CASSLVLVGEQFF. In DNA form, the CDR3 reads TGTGCCAGCAGCTTGGTACTAGTGGGTGAGCAGTTCTTC.

The chain recombines TRBV19 with TRBJ1-1; TRBD1 aligns across 10 bases. The CDR3 has 15 residues. Trimming took 7 bases from V and 1 from J; bases not matched to a gene: 6. In germline, CDR1 is LNHDA, CDR2 SQIVND (reference sequence). CDR3 region: CASTGTGAGNTEAFF. The CDR3 bases are TGTGCCAGTACGGGGACAGGGGCTGGGAACACTGAAGCTTTCTTT.

This chain joins TRBV30 and TRBJ2-7, with 8 positions matching TRBD2. In germline, CDR1 is GTSNPN, CDR2 SVGIG (reference sequence). Losses at the gene ends were 2 bases for V and 4 bases for J; bases not matched to a gene: 13. CDR3 length: 16 amino acids. The CDR3 is CAWSPGPASGFYEQYV. As DNA, the CDR3 is TGTGCCTGGAGTCCCGGGCCTGCTAGCGGGTTTTACGAGCAGTACGTC.

The V and J genes are TRBV6-1 and TRBJ1-3; the D gene is possibly TRBD1 (5 bases). With 7 bases removed from V and 3 bases from J, the gap between germline ends came to 10 bases. This CDR3 spans 13 amino acids. Germline V CDR1 and CDR2: MNHNS, SASEGT. CDR3 DNA: TGTGCCAGCACTATGCAGGGTGGAAACACCATATATTTT. It codes for CASTMQGGNTIYF.

The chain links TRBV7-3 to TRBJ2-1; 7 bases align to TRBD1. This CDR3 spans 14 amino acids. Germline CDR1 reads SGHTA; CDR2 reads FQGTGA. V was pared by 6 bases and J by 1 base, with 3 bases of the junction left unmatched. The CDR3 reads CASRPGQSYNEQFF. The CDR3 bases are TGTGCCAGCAGGCCGGGACAGTCCTACAATGAGCAGTTCTTC.